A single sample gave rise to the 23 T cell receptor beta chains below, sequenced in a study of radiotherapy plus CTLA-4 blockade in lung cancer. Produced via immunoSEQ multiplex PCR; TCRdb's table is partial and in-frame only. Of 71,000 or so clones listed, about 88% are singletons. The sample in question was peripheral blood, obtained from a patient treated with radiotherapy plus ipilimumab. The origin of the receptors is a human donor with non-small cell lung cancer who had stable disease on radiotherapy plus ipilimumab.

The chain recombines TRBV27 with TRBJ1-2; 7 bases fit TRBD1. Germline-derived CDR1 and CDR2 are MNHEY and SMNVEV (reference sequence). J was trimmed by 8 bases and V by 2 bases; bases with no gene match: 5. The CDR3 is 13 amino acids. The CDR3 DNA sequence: TGTGCCAGCAGTTTAGAGGGGGACAGAGGCTACACCTTC. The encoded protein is CASSLEGDRGYTF.

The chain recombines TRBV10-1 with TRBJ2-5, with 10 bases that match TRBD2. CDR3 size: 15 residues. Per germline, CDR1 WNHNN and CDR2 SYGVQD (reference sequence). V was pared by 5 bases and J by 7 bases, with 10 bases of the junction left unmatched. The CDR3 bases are TGCGCCAGCAGTAGCGGGAGGGCGACCGACGGGACCCAGTACTTC. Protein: CASSSGRATDGTQYF.

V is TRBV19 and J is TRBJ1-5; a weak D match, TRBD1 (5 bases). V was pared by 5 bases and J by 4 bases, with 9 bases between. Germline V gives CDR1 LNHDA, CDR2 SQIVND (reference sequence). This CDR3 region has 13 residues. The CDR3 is CASSLQGNQPQHF. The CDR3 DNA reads TGTGCCAGTAGTTTGCAGGGTAATCAGCCCCAGCATTTT. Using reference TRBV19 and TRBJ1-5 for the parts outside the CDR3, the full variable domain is DGGITQSPKYLFRKEGQNVTLSCEQNLNHDAMYWYRQDPGQGLRLIYYSQIVNDFQKGDIAEGYSVSREKKESFPLTVTSAQKNPTAFYLCASSLQGNQPQHFGDGTRLSIL.

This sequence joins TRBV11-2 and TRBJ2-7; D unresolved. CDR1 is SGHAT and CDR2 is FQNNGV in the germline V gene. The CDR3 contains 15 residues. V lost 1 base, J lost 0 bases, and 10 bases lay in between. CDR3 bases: TGTGCCAGCAGCTTAGTGGGCAGCCTCTCCTACGAGCAGTACTTC. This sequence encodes CASSLVGSLSYEQYF.

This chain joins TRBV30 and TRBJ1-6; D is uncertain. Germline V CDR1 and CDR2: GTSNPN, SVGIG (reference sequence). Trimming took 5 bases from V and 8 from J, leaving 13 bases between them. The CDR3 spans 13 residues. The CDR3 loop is CAWERAWDSPLHF. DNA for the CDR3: TGTGCCTGGGAAAGGGCATGGGATTCACCCCTCCACTTT.

CDR3 protein: CASSPASFNQANYGYTF. In nucleotides, the CDR3 is TGTGCCAGCAGTCCAGCCTCCTTTAATCAGGCAAACTATGGCTACACCTTC. V gene TRBV27 combines with J gene TRBJ1-2; no firm D call. CDR3 length equals 17 residues. V lost 5 bases, J lost 2 bases, and 21 bases lay in between. Germline lookup yields CDR1 MNHEY and CDR2 SMNVEV (reference sequence).

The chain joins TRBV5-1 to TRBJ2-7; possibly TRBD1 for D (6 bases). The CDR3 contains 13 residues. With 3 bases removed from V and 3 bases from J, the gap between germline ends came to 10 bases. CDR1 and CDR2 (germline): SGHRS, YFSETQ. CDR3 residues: CASSWGPLYEQYF. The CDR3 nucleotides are TGCGCCAGCAGCTGGGGGCCCCTCTACGAGCAGTACTTC.

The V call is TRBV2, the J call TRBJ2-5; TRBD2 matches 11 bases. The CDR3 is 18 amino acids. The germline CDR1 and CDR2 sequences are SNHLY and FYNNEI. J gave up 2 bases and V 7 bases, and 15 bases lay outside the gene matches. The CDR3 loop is CASIFGLAGFGEQETQYF. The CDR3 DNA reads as TGTGCCAGCATTTTTGGACTAGCGGGCTTCGGGGAGCAAGAGACCCAGTACTTC.

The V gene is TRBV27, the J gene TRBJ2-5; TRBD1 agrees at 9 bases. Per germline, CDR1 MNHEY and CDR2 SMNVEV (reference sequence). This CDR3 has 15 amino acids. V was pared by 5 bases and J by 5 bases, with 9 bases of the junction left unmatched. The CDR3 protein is CASSLLGTGTETQYF. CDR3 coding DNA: TGTGCCAGCAGTCTCCTCGGGACAGGGACGGAGACCCAGTACTTC.

The CDR3 DNA reads as TGCAGTCCTGCAGGGGTCACTGAAGCTTTCTTT. Amino acids: CSPAGVTEAFF. J is TRBJ1-1 and V is TRBV20-1; D possibly corresponds to TRBD1 (6 bases). This CDR3 is 11 amino acids long. The germline V gene encodes CDR1 DFQATT and CDR2 SNEGSKA (reference sequence). The V end was cut by 8 bases, the J end by 4 bases, with 11 bases between.

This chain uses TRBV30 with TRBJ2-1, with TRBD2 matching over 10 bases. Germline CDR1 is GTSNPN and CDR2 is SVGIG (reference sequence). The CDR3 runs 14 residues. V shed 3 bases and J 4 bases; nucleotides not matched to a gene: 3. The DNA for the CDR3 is TGTGCCTGGAGGCTAGCGGGGGAGTACAATGAGCAGTTCTTC. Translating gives CAWRLAGEYNEQFF.

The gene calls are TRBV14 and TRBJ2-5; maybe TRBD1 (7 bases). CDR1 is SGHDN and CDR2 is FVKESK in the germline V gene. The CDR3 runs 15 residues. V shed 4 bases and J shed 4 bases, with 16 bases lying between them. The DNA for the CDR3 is TGTGCCAGCAGCCGGAGGGGGCCGGTTCGAGAGACCCAGTACTTC. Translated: CASSRRGPVRETQYF. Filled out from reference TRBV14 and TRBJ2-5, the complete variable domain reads EAGVTQFPSHSVIEKGQTVTLRCDPISGHDNLYWYRRVMGKEIKFLLHFVKESKQDESGMPNNRFLAERTGGTYSTLKVQPAELEDSGVYFCASSRRGPVRETQYFGPGTRLLVL.

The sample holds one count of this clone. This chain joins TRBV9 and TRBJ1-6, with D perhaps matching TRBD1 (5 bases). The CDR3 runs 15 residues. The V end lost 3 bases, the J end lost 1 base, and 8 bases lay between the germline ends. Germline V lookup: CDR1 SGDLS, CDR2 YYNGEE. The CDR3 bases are TGTGCCAGCAGCGGAGGGGTGTCCTATAATTCACCCCTCCACTTT. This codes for CASSGGVSYNSPLHF.

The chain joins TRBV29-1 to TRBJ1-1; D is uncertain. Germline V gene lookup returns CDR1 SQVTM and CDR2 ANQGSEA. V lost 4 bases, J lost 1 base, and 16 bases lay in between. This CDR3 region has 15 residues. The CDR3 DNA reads TGCAGCGTTGTACGCTCAACACTCCCGAACACTGAAGCTTTCTTT. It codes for CSVVRSTLPNTEAFF.

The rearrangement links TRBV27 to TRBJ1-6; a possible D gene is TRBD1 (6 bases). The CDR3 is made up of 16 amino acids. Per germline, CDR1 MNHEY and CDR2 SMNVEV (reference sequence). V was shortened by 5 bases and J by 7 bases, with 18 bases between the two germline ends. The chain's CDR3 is CASSPLLSGVNSPLHF. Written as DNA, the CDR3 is TGTGCCAGCAGTCCTCTTTTGTCAGGGGTCAATTCACCCCTCCACTTT.

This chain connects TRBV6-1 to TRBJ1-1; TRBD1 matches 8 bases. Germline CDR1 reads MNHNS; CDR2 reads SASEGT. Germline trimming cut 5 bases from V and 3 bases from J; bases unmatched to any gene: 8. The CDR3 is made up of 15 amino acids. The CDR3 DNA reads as TGTGCCAGCAGTTTCACGACAGGGGTGTACACTGAAGCTTTCTTT. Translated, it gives CASSFTTGVYTEAFF.

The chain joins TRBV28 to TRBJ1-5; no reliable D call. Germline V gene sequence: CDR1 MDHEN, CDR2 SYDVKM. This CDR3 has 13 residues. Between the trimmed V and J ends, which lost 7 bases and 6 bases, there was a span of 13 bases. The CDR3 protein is CASTFGYGQPQHF. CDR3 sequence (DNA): TGTGCCAGCACTTTCGGGTACGGTCAGCCCCAGCATTTT.

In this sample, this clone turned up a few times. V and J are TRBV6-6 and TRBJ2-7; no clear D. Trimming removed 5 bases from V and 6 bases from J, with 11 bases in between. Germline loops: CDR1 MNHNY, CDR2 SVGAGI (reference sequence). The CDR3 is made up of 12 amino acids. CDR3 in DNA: TGTGCCAGCAGTGCTTCCGCCCCCGAGCAGTACTTC. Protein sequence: CASSASAPEQYF.

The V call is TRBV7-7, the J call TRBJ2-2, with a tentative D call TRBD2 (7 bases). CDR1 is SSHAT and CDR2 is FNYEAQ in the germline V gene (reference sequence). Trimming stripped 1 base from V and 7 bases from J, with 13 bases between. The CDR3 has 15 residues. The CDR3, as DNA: TGTGCCAGCAGCTTAGTGGGGGGGCCTGACGGGGAGCTGTTTTTT. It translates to CASSLVGGPDGELFF.

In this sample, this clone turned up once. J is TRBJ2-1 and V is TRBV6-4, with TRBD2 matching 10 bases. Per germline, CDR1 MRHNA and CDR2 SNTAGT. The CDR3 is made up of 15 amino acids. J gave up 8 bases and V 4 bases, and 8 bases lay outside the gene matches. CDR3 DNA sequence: TGTGCCAGCAGTGTAGGGCTAGCGGGAGTGGATGAGCAGTTCTTC. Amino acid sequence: CASSVGLAGVDEQFF.

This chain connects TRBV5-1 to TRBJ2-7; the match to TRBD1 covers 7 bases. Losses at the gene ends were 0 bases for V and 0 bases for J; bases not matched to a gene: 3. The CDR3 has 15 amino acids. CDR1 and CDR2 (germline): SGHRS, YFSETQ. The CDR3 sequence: CASSLGQGPSYEQYF. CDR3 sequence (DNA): TGCGCCAGCAGCTTGGGACAGGGACCCTCCTACGAGCAGTACTTC.

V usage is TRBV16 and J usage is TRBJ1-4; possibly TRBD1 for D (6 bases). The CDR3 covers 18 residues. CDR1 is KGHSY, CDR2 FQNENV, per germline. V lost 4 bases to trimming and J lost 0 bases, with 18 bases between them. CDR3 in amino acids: CASSLPRGGSATNEKLFF. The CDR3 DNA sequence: TGTGCCAGCAGCCTACCTCGGGGGGGCAGCGCAACTAATGAAAAACTGTTTTTT.

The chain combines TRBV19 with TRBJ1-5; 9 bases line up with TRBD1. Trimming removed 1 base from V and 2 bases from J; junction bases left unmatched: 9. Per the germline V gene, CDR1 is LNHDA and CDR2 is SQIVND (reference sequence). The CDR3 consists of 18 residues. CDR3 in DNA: TGTGCCAGTAGTATAGGGGCGACAGGGGGAGGAGGCAATCAGCCCCAGCATTTT. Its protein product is CASSIGATGGGGNQPQHF.